The 27 T cell receptor beta chains below were found in one sample sequenced in a study of OX40 agonist ivuxolimab in advanced cancers. Sequencing was performed with immunoSEQ multiplex PCR; in TCRdb, only in-frame clones are kept and a portion is missing. This repertoire shows about 20,000 clones, around 84% found once; its top ten account for more than 13%. Sequences were derived from CD4+ or CD8+ T cells sorted from blood, sampled in a trial of the OX40 agonist ivuxolimab. These receptors were taken from an adult with an advanced solid tumor such as melanoma, head and neck, liver or kidney cancer.

CDR3 nucleotide sequence: TGTGCCAGTAGTGCCCTAGCGGGAGCTAGCACAGATACGCAGTATTTT. This encodes CASSALAGASTDTQYF. The chain combines TRBV19 with TRBJ2-3, with 10 bases lining up with TRBD2. With 5 bases clipped from V and 0 bases from J, the junction kept 5 bases outside the gene matches. The CDR3 is 16 residues long. Germline CDR1 is LNHDA and CDR2 is SQIVND (reference sequence).

The gene calls are TRBV10-2 and TRBJ2-7; D tentatively reads TRBD1 or TRBD2 (5 bases each). From germline, CDR1 is WSHSY and CDR2 SAAADI. The CDR3 length is 13 residues. Trimming pared 1 base from V and 6 bases from J, leaving 10 bases between. CDR3: CASSEWGSGEQYF. Written as DNA, the CDR3 is TGCGCCAGCAGTGAGTGGGGGTCTGGCGAGCAGTACTTC.

The gene calls are TRBV6-1 and TRBJ1-4; 8 nucleotides align to TRBD1. Trimming took 3 bases from V and 6 from J; bases not matched to a gene: 6. The CDR3 covers 15 residues. Germline V CDR1 and CDR2: MNHNS, SASEGT. The CDR3 coding sequence is TGTGCCAGCAGTGAGACCAGGGGGCGCGATGAAAAACTGTTTTTT. This translates into CASSETRGRDEKLFF.

The rearrangement uses TRBV6-1 and TRBJ1-2, with D perhaps matching TRBD1 (5 bases). The CDR3 extends over 14 amino acids. Deletions cut 7 bases from V and 3 bases from J, with 15 bases between. The V gene's germline CDR1 is MNHNS and CDR2 SASEGT. The CDR3 loop is CASTMGEGDYGYTF. CDR3 nucleotide sequence: TGTGCCAGCACCATGGGGGAGGGAGACTATGGCTACACCTTC.

V and J are TRBV5-5 and TRBJ2-5, with no clear D. The J call may not be correct, given that the DNA end is closer to TRBJ2-7. This CDR3 has 13 residues. Germline CDR1 and CDR2: SGHKS and YYEKEE (reference sequence). The CDR3 here is CASSLSLSYEQYF. The CDR3 DNA sequence: TGTGCCAGCAGCTTGTCCCTCTCCTACGAGCAGTACTTC.

The chain combines TRBV19 with TRBJ1-2; 10 bases map to TRBD1. V lost 4 bases and J lost 3; bases outside the gene matches: 8. CDR3 length equals 16 residues. The germline CDR1 and CDR2 sequences are LNHDA and SQIVND (reference sequence). CDR3 bases: TGTGCCAGTAGTACGGAGACAGGGGGCGTCGACTATGGCTACACCTTC. Its protein is CASSTETGGVDYGYTF.

The genes are TRBV2 and TRBJ1-2; the D is unclear. V lost 4 bases, J lost 8 bases, and 20 bases lay in between. The CDR3 extends over 15 amino acids. Per germline, CDR1 SNHLY and CDR2 FYNNEI. CDR3 in amino acids: CASSVGPSRVGGYTF. The CDR3 DNA follows: TGTGCCAGCAGTGTGGGTCCTAGCCGGGTGGGCGGCTACACCTTC.

The genes are TRBV7-3 and TRBJ2-2; 10 nucleotides line up with TRBD2. Germline V CDR1 and CDR2: SGHTA, FQGTGA. V gave up 5 bases and J gave up 7 bases; unmatched junction bases: 10. The CDR3 extends over 16 amino acids. The CDR3, as DNA: TGTGCCAGCAGCCGTACTAGCGGGAATGTGGGCGGGGAGCTGTTTTTT. This sequence encodes CASSRTSGNVGGELFF.

The chain links TRBV7-2 to TRBJ2-1; 11 bases fit TRBD2. Germline loops: CDR1 SGHTA, CDR2 FQGNSA. The CDR3 runs to 15 residues. After removal of 1 base from V and 4 bases from J, the junction contained 0 bases not matched to a gene. This chain's CDR3 is CASSLGTSGYNEQFF. The CDR3 DNA reads as TGTGCCAGCAGCTTAGGGACTAGCGGGTACAATGAGCAGTTCTTC. Supplemented by reference TRBV7-2 and TRBJ2-1, the full variable domain reads GAGVSQSPSNKVTEKGKDVELRCDPISGHTALYWYRQSLGQGLEFLIYFQGNSAPDKSGLPSDRFSAERTGGSVSTLTIQRTQQEDSAVYLCASSLGTSGYNEQFFGPGTRLTVL.

The chain has TRBV30 and TRBJ1-5; 9 nucleotides align to TRBD1. J was trimmed by 10 bases and V by 0 bases; bases with no gene match: 7. This CDR3 has 14 residues. Looked up from germline, CDR1 is GTSNPN and CDR2 is SVGIG (reference sequence). CDR3 sequence reads: CAWSVGQGIAPQHF. CDR3 coding DNA: TGTGCCTGGAGTGTAGGACAGGGGATAGCACCCCAGCATTTT.

This rearrangement joins TRBV29-1 to TRBJ2-3, with D tentatively TRBD1 or TRBD2 (5 bases each). Looked up from germline, CDR1 is SQVTM and CDR2 is ANQGSEA. This CDR3 spans 10 amino acids. V lost 4 bases to trimming and J lost 11 bases, with 10 bases between them. The CDR3 region has the DNA TGCAGCGTTGGGGACGAAGGGCAGTATTTT. Translated, it gives CSVGDEGQYF.

CDR3 in DNA: TGTGCCAGCAGTCTACCCCTCGGGGTAAGCAATGAGCAGTTCTTC. Translated: CASSLPLGVSNEQFF. The chain recombines TRBV28 with TRBJ2-1, with TRBD2 as a possible D gene (5 bases). Trimming took 5 bases from V and 6 from J, leaving 17 bases between them. This CDR3 has 15 amino acids. Looked up from germline, CDR1 is MDHEN and CDR2 is SYDVKM.

This sequence joins TRBV7-9 and TRBJ2-3; 7 bases fit TRBD2. This CDR3 contains 14 residues. V was clipped by 6 bases and J by 3 bases; unmatched bases: 6. Germline V gene lookup returns CDR1 SEHNR and CDR2 FQNEAQ (reference sequence). In nucleotides, the CDR3 is TGTGCCAGCAGACTAGCGATAGGAACAGATACGCAGTATTTT. Protein sequence: CASRLAIGTDTQYF. Variable domain in full (rest from reference TRBV7-9 and TRBJ2-3): DTGVSQNPRHKITKRGQNVTFRCDPISEHNRLYWYRQTLGQGPEFLTYFQNEAQLEKSRLLSDRFSAERPKGSFSTLEIQRTEQGDSAMYLCASRLAIGTDTQYFGPGTRLTVL.

The CDR3 spells CASSLSVAGVGTDTQYF. The CDR3 DNA is TGTGCCAGCAGCTTATCGGTAGCGGGAGTGGGCACAGATACGCAGTATTTT. The rearrangement joins TRBV11-2 to TRBJ2-3; 9 nucleotides align to TRBD2. From germline, CDR1 is SGHAT and CDR2 FQNNGV. V trimming: 2 bases; J trimming: 1 base; junction bases outside the gene matches: 7. CDR3 length: 17 amino acids.

The chain carries TRBV7-8 and TRBJ1-2, with D unresolved. The CDR3 is 16 amino acids. Germline V gene lookup returns CDR1 SGHVS and CDR2 FQNEAQ. V was trimmed by 5 bases and J by 4 bases, leaving 20 bases between them. CDR3 in DNA: TGTGCCAGCAGCAGTTGTGTTACCCGAAAGACCTATGGCTACACCTTC. It is translated as CASSSCVTRKTYGYTF.

The V call is TRBV11-2, the J call TRBJ2-1, with 9 bases identical to TRBD2. CDR1 and CDR2 from the germline V gene are SGHAT and FQNNGV. J lost 5 bases, V lost 5 bases, and 7 bases had no gene match. The CDR3 consists of 15 residues. The CDR3 nucleotides read TGTGCCAGCAGCCCCCTAGCGGGATATAACAATGAGCAGTTCTTC. This gives the protein CASSPLAGYNNEQFF.

The chain recombines TRBV6-5 with TRBJ1-1; D is ambiguous. The CDR3 sequence is 13 residues long. Germline CDR1 MNHEY, CDR2 SVGAGI. With 1 base removed from V and 1 base from J, the gap between germline ends came to 4 bases. The chain's CDR3 is CASSYLRNTEAFF. Written as DNA, the CDR3 is TGTGCCAGCAGTTACTTGAGGAACACTGAAGCTTTCTTT.

The chain combines TRBV7-3 with TRBJ2-2, with D perhaps TRBD1 (6 bases). This CDR3 comprises 17 residues. Germline CDR1 SGHTA, CDR2 FQGTGA. V lost 1 base to trimming and J lost 7 bases, with 19 bases between them. The CDR3 nucleotides are TGTGCCAGCAGCTTAAGGGGGCGGGCAGATTTCGGCGGGGAGCTGTTTTTT. Translation gives CASSLRGRADFGGELFF.

The V call is TRBV6-1, the J call TRBJ2-1; perhaps TRBD2 as D (6 bases). Germline loops: CDR1 MNHNS, CDR2 SASEGT. Trimming shortened V by 5 bases and J by 0 bases, and 8 bases separated the two germline ends. CDR3 length equals 14 residues. The CDR3, as DNA: TGTGCCAGCAGTCGGGGGAGCTCCTACAATGAGCAGTTCTTC. This encodes CASSRGSSYNEQFF.

The chain uses TRBV5-1 and TRBJ2-7; D possibly uses TRBD1 or TRBD2 (5 bases each). Per the germline V gene, CDR1 is SGHRS and CDR2 is YFSETQ. The V gene lost 2 bases and the J gene lost 0 bases, with 12 bases spanning the gap. The CDR3 totals 15 residues. The CDR3 bases are TGCGCCAGCAGCTTAAGAGGGGTCAGCTCCTACGAGCAGTACTTC. Amino acids: CASSLRGVSSYEQYF.

The chain recombines TRBV28 with TRBJ2-2; D uncertain. V was cut by 6 bases and J by 2 bases, with 4 bases left in between. CDR1 and CDR2 (germline): MDHEN, SYDVKM. This CDR3 is 12 amino acids long. This CDR3 is CASRINTGELFF. The CDR3 DNA is TGTGCCAGCAGGATAAACACCGGGGAGCTGTTTTTT.

This chain uses TRBV6-1 with TRBJ2-1, with D unclear. The CDR3 has 11 residues. Trimming took off 5 bases at V and 10 bases at J, with 9 bases between the two ends. Germline V gene lookup returns CDR1 MNHNS and CDR2 SASEGT. This chain's CDR3 is CASSSSVEQFF. The CDR3 DNA is TGTGCCAGCAGTAGCTCTGTCGAGCAGTTCTTC.

The gene calls are TRBV5-6 and TRBJ2-2; TRBD2 matches 15 bases. V lost 4 bases, J lost 6 bases, and 4 bases stayed unmatched. CDR1 and CDR2 (germline): SGHDT, YYEEEE. There are 16 residues in the CDR3. The CDR3 sequence: CASSDGLAGGAGELFF. CDR3 coding DNA: TGTGCCAGCAGCGACGGACTAGCGGGAGGGGCCGGGGAGCTGTTTTTT.

The chain recombines TRBV7-2 with TRBJ2-1; 7 positions match TRBD2. CDR3 length equals 16 residues. The germline CDR1 and CDR2 sequences are SGHTA and FQGNSA. The J segment lost 0 bases and the V segment lost 5 bases, leaving 7 bases of the junction unmatched. The CDR3 DNA sequence: TGTGCCAGCAGCCAGCTAGCGGCTAGCTCCTACAATGAGCAGTTCTTC. Amino acids: CASSQLAASSYNEQFF.

This clone is a singleton in its sample. The genes are TRBV5-1 and TRBJ2-3, with 13 nucleotides matching TRBD2. The CDR3 loop spans 18 amino acids. The germline gives CDR1 SGHRS, CDR2 YFSETQ. V lost 4 bases to trimming and J lost 4 bases; unmatched junction nucleotides: 12. For the CDR3, the DNA is TGCGCCAGCAGCGCCGGGACTAGCGGGGTATTAGGGGCAGATACGCAGTATTTT. Translating it yields CASSAGTSGVLGADTQYF. The full variable domain, with the rest looked up from reference TRBV5-1 and TRBJ2-3, is KAGVTQTPRYLIKTRGQQVTLSCSPISGHRSVSWYQQTPGQGLQFLFEYFSETQRNKGNFPGRFSGRQFSNSRSEMNVSTLELGDSALYLCASSAGTSGVLGADTQYFGPGTRLTVL.

The chain links TRBV12-2 to TRBJ2-3; the tabulated D call, TRBD2, remains unverified against the DNA. TRBV12-2 is reported as a pseudogene. This CDR3 has 16 amino acids. This CDR3 reads CASRLVAGGFSDTQYF. CDR3 DNA sequence: TGTGCAAGTCGCTTAGTAGCGGGAGGGTTTTCAGATACGCAGTATTTT.

The chain joins TRBV19 to TRBJ1-2; D not resolved. This CDR3 is built from 16 residues. Trimming left V 3 bases short and J 5 bases short, with 19 bases between. Germline assignment: CDR1 LNHDA and CDR2 SQIVND (reference sequence). Here the CDR3 reads CASSIGNARSGYGYTF. The CDR3 DNA reads TGTGCCAGTAGTATCGGGAACGCCCGGTCTGGGTATGGCTACACCTTC.